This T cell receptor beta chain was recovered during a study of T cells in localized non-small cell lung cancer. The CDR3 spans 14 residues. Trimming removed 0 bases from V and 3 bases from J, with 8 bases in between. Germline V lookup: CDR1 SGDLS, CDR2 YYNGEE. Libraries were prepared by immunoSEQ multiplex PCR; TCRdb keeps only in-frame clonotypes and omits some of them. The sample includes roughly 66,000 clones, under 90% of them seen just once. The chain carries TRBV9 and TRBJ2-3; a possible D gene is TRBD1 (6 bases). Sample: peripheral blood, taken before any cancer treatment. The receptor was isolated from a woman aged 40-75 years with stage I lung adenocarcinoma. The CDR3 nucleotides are TGTGCCAGCAGCGTAGCCCAGGGGACAGATACGCAGTATTTT. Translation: CASSVAQGTDTQYF.